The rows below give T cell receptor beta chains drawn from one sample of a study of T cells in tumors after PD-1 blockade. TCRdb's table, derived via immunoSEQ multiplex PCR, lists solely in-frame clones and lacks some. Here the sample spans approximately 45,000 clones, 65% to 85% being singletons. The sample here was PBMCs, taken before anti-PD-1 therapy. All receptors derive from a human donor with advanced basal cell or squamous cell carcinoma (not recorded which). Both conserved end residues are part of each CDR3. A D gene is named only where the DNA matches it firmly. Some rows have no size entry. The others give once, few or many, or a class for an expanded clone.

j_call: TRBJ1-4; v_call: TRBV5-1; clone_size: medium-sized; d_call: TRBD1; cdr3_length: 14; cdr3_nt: TGCGCCAGCAGCCCAGGGGGATTGGGTGAAAAACTGTTTTTT; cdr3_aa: CASSPGGLGEKLFF
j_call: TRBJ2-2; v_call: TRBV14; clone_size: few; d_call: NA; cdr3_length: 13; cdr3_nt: TGTGCCAGCAGCATTGAATGGACCGGGGAGCTGTTTTTT; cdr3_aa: CASSIEWTGELFF
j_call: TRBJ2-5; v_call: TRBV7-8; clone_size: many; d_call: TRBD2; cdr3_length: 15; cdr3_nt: TGTGCCAGCAGCGGCCCCGGGGGGGTCCAAGAGACCCAGTACTTC; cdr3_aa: CASSGPGGVQETQYF
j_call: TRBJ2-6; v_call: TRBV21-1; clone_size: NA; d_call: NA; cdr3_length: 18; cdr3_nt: TGTGCCAGCCCCTCTAAATGGGGGGGTAGCTCTGGGGCCAACGTCCTGACTTTC; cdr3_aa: CASPSKWGGSSGANVLTF
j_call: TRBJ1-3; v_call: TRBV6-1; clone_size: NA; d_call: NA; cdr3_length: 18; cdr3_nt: TGTGCCAGCAGTGAAGCGATCCCCAGGTGGAACTCTGGAAACACCATATATTTT; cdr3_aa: CASSEAIPRWNSGNTIYF
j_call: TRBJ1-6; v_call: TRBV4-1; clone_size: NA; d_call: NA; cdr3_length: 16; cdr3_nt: TGCGCCAGCAGCCAAGATCTGTATGGACTGGGGACACCCCTCCACTTT; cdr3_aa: CASSQDLYGLGTPLHF
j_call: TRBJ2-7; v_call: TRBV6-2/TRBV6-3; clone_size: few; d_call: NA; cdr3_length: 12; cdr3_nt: TGTGCCAGCAGTTTGCGCGCCTACGAGCAGTACTTC; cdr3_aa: CASSLRAYEQYF
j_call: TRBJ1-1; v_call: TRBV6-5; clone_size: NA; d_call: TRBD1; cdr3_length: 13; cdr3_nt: TGTGCCAGCAGCCTGGACAGGAGTTCTGAAGCTTTCTTT; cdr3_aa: CASSLDRSSEAFF
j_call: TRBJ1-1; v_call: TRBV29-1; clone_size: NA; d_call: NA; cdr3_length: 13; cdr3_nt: TGCAGCGTTGACGAGGGTATGAACACTGAAGCTTTCTTT; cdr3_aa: CSVDEGMNTEAFF
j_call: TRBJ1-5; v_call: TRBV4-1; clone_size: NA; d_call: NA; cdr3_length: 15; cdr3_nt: TGCGCCAGCAGCCAAGATATTGGCGGCAATCAGCCCCAGCATTTT; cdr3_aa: CASSQDIGGNQPQHF
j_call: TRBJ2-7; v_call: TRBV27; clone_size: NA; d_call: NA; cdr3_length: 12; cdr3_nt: TGTGCCAGCAGTTCCAGGGGCTACGAGCAGTACTTC; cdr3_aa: CASSSRGYEQYF
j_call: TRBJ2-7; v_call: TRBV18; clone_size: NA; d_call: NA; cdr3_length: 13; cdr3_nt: TGTGCCAGCTCCGGCTGGGCGCCGGGCGAGCAGTACTTC; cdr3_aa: CASSGWAPGEQYF
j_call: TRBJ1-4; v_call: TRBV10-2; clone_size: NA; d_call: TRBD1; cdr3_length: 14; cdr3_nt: TGCGCCAGCCGAGGGACAGCAACTAATGAAAAACTGTTTTTT; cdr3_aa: CASRGTATNEKLFF
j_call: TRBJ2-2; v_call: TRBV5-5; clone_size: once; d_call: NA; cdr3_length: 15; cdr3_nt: TGTGCCAGCAGCCTTGTATTGGGGTCCGACGGGGAGCTGTTTTTT; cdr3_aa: CASSLVLGSDGELFF
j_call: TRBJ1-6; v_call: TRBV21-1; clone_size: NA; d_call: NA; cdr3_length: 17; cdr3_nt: TGTGCCAGCAGCAAAGGCGGGAGCACCGGGTATAATTCACCCCTCCACTTT; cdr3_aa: CASSKGGSTGYNSPLHF
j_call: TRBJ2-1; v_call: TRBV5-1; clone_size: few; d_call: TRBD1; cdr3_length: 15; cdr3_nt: TGCGCCAGCAGCTCGGGACAGGGGGTATTCTATGAGCAGTTCTTC; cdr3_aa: CASSSGQGVFYEQFF
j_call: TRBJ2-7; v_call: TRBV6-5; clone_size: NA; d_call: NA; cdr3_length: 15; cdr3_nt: TGTGCCAGCAGCCCCGGGGAGGGGGAGCCCTACGAGCAGTACTTC; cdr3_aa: CASSPGEGEPYEQYF
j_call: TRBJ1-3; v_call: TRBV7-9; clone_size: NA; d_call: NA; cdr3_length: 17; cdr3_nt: TGTGCCAGCAGCTTATTTGGCGGATTAACCTCTGGAAACACCATATATTTT; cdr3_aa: CASSLFGGLTSGNTIYF
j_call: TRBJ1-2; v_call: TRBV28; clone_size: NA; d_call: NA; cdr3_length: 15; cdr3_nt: TGTGCCACTGATGGGGCGGACGTTGGTATCTATGGCTACACCTTC; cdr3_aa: CATDGADVGIYGYTF
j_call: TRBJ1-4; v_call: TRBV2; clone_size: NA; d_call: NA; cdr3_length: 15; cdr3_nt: TGTGCCAGCATCGAAGCGACAGTTCCTAATGAAAAACTGTTTTTT; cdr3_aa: CASIEATVPNEKLFF
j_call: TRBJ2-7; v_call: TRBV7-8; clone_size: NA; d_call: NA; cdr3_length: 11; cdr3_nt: TGTGCCGTCGGATCTCCGTACGAGCAGTACTTC; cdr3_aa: CAVGSPYEQYF
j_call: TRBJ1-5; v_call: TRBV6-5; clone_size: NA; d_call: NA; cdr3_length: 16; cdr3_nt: TGTGCCAGCAGTTACTCGATGACAGCGTCACCTCAGCCCCAGCATTTT; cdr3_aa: CASSYSMTASPQPQHF
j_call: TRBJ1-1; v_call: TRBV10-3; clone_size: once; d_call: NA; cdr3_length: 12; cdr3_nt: TGTGCCATCAGTGAGTCGGGCACTGAAGCTTTCTTT; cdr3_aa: CAISESGTEAFF
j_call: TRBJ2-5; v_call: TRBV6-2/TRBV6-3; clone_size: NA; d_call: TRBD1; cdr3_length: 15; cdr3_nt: TGTGCCAGCAGTTACGAGGTCCTCAGGGGGGAGACCCAGTACTTC; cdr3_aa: CASSYEVLRGETQYF
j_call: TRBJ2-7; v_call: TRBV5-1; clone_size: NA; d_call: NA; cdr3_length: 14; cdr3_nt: TGCGCCAGCAGCTTCGTTTTCGGGACCTACGAGCAGTACTTC; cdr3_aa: CASSFVFGTYEQYF
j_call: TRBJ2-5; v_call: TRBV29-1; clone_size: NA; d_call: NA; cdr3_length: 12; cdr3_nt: TGCAGCGTTGAGGGGGGTCGGGAGACCCAGTACTTC; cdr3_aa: CSVEGGRETQYF
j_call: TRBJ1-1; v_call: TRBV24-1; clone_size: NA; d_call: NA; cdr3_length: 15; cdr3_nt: TGTGCCACCAGTGGTGAGGGGACGGAGAACACTGAAGCTTTCTTT; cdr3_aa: CATSGEGTENTEAFF
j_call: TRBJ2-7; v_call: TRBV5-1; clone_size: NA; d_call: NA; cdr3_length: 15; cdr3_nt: TGCGCCAGCAGCTTGGGTCGGGAGTTTTCCTACGAGCAGTACTTC; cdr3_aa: CASSLGREFSYEQYF
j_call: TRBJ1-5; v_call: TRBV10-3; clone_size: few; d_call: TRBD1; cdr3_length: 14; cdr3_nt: TGTGCCACCCAGGAGACAGGGAGCAATCAGCCCCAGCATTTT; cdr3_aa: CATQETGSNQPQHF
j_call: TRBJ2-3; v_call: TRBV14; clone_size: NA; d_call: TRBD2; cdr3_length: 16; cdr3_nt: TGTGCCAGCAGCCAAATAGGGACTAGCGGGACAGATACGCAGTATTTT; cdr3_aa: CASSQIGTSGTDTQYF
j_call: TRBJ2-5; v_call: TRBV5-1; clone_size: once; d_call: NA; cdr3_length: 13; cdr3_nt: TGCGCCAGCAGCAGGACGGCGGGCGAGACCCAGTACTTC; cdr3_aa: CASSRTAGETQYF
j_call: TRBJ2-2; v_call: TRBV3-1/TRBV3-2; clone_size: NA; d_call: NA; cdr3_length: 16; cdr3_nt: TGTGCCAGCAGCCAAGCAAGCCAAAACGGCGCCGGGGAGCTGTTTTTT; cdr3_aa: CASSQASQNGAGELFF
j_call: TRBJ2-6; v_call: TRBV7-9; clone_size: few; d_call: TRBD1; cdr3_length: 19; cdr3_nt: TGTGCCAGCAACCTCCGGTGGTGGACAGGAGTTTCTGGGGCCAACGTCCTGACTTTC; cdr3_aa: CASNLRWWTGVSGANVLTF
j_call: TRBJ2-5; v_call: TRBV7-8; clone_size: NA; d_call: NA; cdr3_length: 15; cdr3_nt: TGTGCCAGCAGCCCGGTTTCCAGGGGCCAAGAGACCCAGTACTTC; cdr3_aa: CASSPVSRGQETQYF
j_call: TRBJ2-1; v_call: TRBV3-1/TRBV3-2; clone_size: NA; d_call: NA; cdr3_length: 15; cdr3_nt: TGTGCCAGCAGCCCCTACAGGGAGGACGACAATGAGCAGTTCTTC; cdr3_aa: CASSPYREDDNEQFF
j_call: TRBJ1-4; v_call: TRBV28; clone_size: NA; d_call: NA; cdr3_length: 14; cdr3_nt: TGTGCCAGCAGGTCCGGGACACTAAATGAAAAACTGTTTTTT; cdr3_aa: CASRSGTLNEKLFF
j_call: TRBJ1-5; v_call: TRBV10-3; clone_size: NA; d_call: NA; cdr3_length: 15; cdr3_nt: TGTGCCATCAGTGAGTCCGGGAATAGCAATCAGCCCCAGCATTTT; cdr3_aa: CAISESGNSNQPQHF
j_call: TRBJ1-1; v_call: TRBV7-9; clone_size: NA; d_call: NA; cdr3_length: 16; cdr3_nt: TGTGCCAGCAGCTTTATCCCCGGGAGGGCGGGCACTGAAGCTTTCTTT; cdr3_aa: CASSFIPGRAGTEAFF
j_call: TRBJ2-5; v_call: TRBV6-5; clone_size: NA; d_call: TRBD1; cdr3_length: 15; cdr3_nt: TGTGCCAGCAGTTACAGGCGACAGGGAAAAGAGACCCAGTACTTC; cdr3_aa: CASSYRRQGKETQYF
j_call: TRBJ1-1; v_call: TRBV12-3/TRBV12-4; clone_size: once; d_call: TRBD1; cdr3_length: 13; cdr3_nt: TGTGCCAGCAGTTTGGGGGAGGGGACAGGGGCTTTCTTT; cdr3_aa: CASSLGEGTGAFF
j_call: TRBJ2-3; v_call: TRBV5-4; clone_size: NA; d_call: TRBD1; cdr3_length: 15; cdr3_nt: TGTGCCAGCAGCTCGACAGGGGAATTCACAGATACGCAGTATTTT; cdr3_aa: CASSSTGEFTDTQYF
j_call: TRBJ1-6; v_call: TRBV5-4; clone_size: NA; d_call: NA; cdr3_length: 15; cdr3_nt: TGTGCCAGCAGTACAGGGAGCTCCTATAATTCACCCCTCCACTTT; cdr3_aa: CASSTGSSYNSPLHF
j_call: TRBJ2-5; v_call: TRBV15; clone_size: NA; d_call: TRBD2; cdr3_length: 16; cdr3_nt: TGTGCCACCAGCTTGGGGGGCGGGGGGCATGCGGAGACCCAGTACTTC; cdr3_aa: CATSLGGGGHAETQYF
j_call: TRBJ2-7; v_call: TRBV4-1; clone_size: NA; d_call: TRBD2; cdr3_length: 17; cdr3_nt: TGCGCCAGCAGCCAAGAACCAACGGGACTAGCCAACTACGAGCAGTACTTC; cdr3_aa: CASSQEPTGLANYEQYF
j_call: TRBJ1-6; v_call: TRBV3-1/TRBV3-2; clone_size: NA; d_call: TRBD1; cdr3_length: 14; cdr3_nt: TGTGCCAGCAGCGGACAGGGTGGGAATTCACCCCTCCACTTT; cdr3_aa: CASSGQGGNSPLHF
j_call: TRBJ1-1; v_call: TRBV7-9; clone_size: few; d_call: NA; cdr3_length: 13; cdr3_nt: TGTGCCAGCAGCTTGTCGAGGAACACTGAAGCTTTCTTT; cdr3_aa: CASSLSRNTEAFF
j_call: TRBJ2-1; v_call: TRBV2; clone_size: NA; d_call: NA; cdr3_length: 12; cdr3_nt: TGTGCCAGCAGTGCTAGCTTCAGTGAGCAGTTCTTC; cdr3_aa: CASSASFSEQFF
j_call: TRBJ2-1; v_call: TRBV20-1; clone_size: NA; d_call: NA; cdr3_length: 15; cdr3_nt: TGCAGTGCTAGTGCCCCGGACGGAAGGAGCAATGAGCAGTTCTTC; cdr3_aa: CSASAPDGRSNEQFF
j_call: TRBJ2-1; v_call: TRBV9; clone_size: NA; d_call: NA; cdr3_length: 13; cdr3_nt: TGTGCCAGCAGCGTAGGTCTTAGCGAGAGGGAGTTCTTC; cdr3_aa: CASSVGLSEREFF
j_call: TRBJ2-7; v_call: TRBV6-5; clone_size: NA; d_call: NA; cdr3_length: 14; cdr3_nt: TGTGCCAGCAGGGCCCACGCAGGTTCCTACGAGCAGTACTTC; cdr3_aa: CASRAHAGSYEQYF
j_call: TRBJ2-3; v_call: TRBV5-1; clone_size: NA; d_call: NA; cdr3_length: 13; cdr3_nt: TGCGCCAGCGGAACGAAGGGCACAGATACGCAGTATTTT; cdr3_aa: CASGTKGTDTQYF
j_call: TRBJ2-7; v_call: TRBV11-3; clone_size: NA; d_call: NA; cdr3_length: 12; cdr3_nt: TGTGCCAGCAGCCTAGCCTCCTACGAGCAGTACTTC; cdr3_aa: CASSLASYEQYF
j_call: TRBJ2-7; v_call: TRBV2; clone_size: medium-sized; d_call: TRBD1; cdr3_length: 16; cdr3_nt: TGTGCCAGCAGTGAAGCGGGGACAGGGTCGTCCTACGAGCAGTACTTC; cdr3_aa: CASSEAGTGSSYEQYF
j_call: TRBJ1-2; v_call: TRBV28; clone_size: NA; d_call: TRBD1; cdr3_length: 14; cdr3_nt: TGTGCCAGCTATAAAGAGACAGGGGTTGGTGGCTACACCTTC; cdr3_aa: CASYKETGVGGYTF